Presented here are 29 T cell receptor beta chains from one specimen sequenced in a study of identical twins. TCRdb reanalysed the 5' RACE reads using MiXCR and keeps one entry per CDR3 protein. The data contain 150,000 or so distinct CDR3 sequences, approximately 3.5% of them seen just once; the ten biggest clones take up 8.1%. Sequenced input: memory T cells sorted from blood. The receptors were gathered from a man in his late teens or twenties in good health.

This clonotype has a count of ten or more. V gene TRBV7-8 combines with J gene TRBJ1-4; the D is unclear. This CDR3 has 14 amino acids. The ends were cut back, 5 bases at V and 4 bases at J, with 11 bases in the middle. In germline, CDR1 is SGHVS, CDR2 FQNEAQ. The CDR3 bases are TGTGCCAGCAGCCAAGGACCTCATAATGAAAAACTGTTTTTT. This translates into CASSQGPHNEKLFF.

The J gene is TRBJ2-1, the V gene TRBV27, with 8 bases that match TRBD1. This CDR3 comprises 13 residues. V was clipped by 2 bases and J by 12 bases; unmatched bases: 6. CDR1 MNHEY and CDR2 SMNVEV come from the germline V gene (reference sequence). The CDR3: CASSLRGTGGQFF. The DNA of the CDR3 is TGTGCCAGCAGTTTAAGGGGGACAGGAGGGCAGTTCTTC.

This clonotype has ten or more counts. The chain uses TRBV14 and TRBJ1-2, with D maybe TRBD1 (6 bases). V gave up 3 bases and J gave up 4 bases, with 12 bases separating them. Germline-derived CDR1 and CDR2 are SGHDN and FVKESK. This CDR3 region has 14 residues. DNA for the CDR3: TGTGCCAGCAGCCAGCAGGGGTTGGGCTATGGCTACACCTTC. This translates into CASSQQGLGYGYTF.

Many counts were recorded for this clonotype. The chain uses TRBV3-1 and TRBJ1-2, with D uncertain. CDR3 length equals 14 residues. Germline CDR1 reads LGHDT; CDR2 reads YNNKEL (reference sequence). The V end lost 0 bases, the J end lost 8 bases, and 13 bases lay between the germline ends. CDR3 nucleotides: TGTGCCAGCAGCCAAGAAGGCAGTCCGGGCGGCTACACCTTC. Translation: CASSQEGSPGGYTF.

The CDR3 region is CASSSGQTGANVLTF. In DNA form, the CDR3 reads TGCGCCAGCAGCTCCGGACAGACCGGGGCCAACGTCCTGACTTTC. The chain combines TRBV5-1 with TRBJ2-6; a weak D match, TRBD1 (6 bases). The length of the CDR3 is 15 residues. Deletions cut 3 bases from V and 4 bases from J, with 11 bases between. In germline, CDR1 is SGHRS, CDR2 YFSETQ.

Ten or more counts support this clonotype. The CDR3 loop reads CASSQDTLAYNEQFF. DNA of the CDR3: TGCGCCAGCAGCCAGGACACCCTAGCCTACAATGAGCAGTTCTTC. This chain joins TRBV5-1 and TRBJ2-1; TRBD1 is a possible D gene (5 bases). Germline CDR1 reads SGHRS; CDR2 reads YFSETQ. Trimming removed 4 bases at V and 2 bases at J, with 13 bases between. The CDR3 is made up of 15 amino acids.

This clonotype was seen at least ten times. The chain carries TRBV5-6 and TRBJ2-7, with 13 bases lining up with TRBD2. The V and J ends lost 5 bases and 1 base, in that order; junction bases with no gene match: 9. Germline V lookup: CDR1 SGHDT, CDR2 YYEEEE. The CDR3 loop spans 17 amino acids. CDR3 nucleotide sequence: TGTGCCAGCAGAAGAAGGGGACTAGCGGGGCGATCCTACGAGCAGTACTTC. As protein: CASRRRGLAGRSYEQYF. The entire variable domain, with the rest obtained from reference TRBV5-6 and TRBJ2-7, is as follows: DAGVTQSPTHLIKTRGQQVTLRCSPKSGHDTVSWYQQALGQGPQFIFQYYEEEERQRGNFPDRFSGHQFPNYSSELNVNALLLGDSALYLCASRRRGLAGRSYEQYFGPGTRLTVT.

This clonotype was seen ten or more times. This chain links TRBV9 with TRBJ2-7; 8 bases match TRBD2. The CDR3 consists of 15 residues. Germline trimming cut 0 bases from V and 0 bases from J; bases unmatched to any gene: 2. Per the germline V gene, CDR1 is SGDLS and CDR2 is YYNGEE. CDR3 in amino acids: CASSVGGRLSYEQYF. CDR3 in DNA: TGTGCCAGCAGCGTAGGCGGGAGGCTCTCCTACGAGCAGTACTTC.

The sample holds many counts of this clonotype. V is TRBV6-2 or TRBV6-3 and J is TRBJ1-1; unclear D gene. CDR3 length: 13 amino acids. CDR1 MNHEY and CDR2 SVGEGT come from the germline V gene. V lost 6 bases, J lost 0 bases, and 8 bases lay in between. CDR3 region: CASSPELNTEAFF. In nucleotides, the CDR3 is TGTGCCAGCAGCCCTGAGTTGAACACTGAAGCTTTCTTT.

The chain combines TRBV7-9 with TRBJ2-3; D not certain. Per the germline V gene, CDR1 is SEHNR and CDR2 is FQNEAQ (reference sequence). The V end was cut by 11 bases, the J end by 0 bases, with 9 bases between. This CDR3 is built from 12 residues. The chain's CDR3 is CAGTPSTDTQYF. The CDR3 DNA reads TGTGCCGGTACACCTAGCACAGATACGCAGTATTTT. Full variable domain (remainder filled in from reference TRBV7-9 and TRBJ2-3): DTGVSQNPRHKITKRGQNVTFRCDPISEHNRLYWYRQTLGQGPEFLTYFQNEAQLEKSRLLSDRFSAERPKGSFSTLEIQRTEQGDSAMYLCAGTPSTDTQYFGPGTRLTVL.

This clonotype was counted ten times or more. J is TRBJ2-5 and V is TRBV5-5; tentative D call: TRBD2 (6 bases). This CDR3 has 16 residues. Germline loops: CDR1 SGHKS, CDR2 YYEKEE (reference sequence). V lost 4 bases and J 0 bases, leaving 16 bases between the germline ends. CDR3 sequence: CASSQTPGLNQETQYF. The CDR3 nucleotides are TGTGCCAGCAGCCAGACCCCGGGACTTAACCAAGAGACCCAGTACTTC.

This clonotype was counted many times. V and J are TRBV15 and TRBJ2-4; D unresolved. This CDR3 has 14 amino acids. The germline CDR1 and CDR2 sequences are LNHNV and YYDKDF (reference sequence). V was pared by 1 base and J by 8 bases, with 12 bases between. DNA for the CDR3: TGTGCCACCAGCAGAGCTCAGGAATGGGACATTCAGTACTTC. Translated, it gives CATSRAQEWDIQYF.

This clonotype was recorded many times. This chain links TRBV12-3 or TRBV12-4 with TRBJ2-7, with no clear D. Trimming removed 3 bases from V and 4 bases from J, with 16 bases in between. The CDR3 extends over 15 amino acids. The CDR3 here is CASSFISTPQYEQYF. The CDR3 nucleotides are TGTGCCAGCAGTTTTATATCGACTCCCCAATACGAGCAGTACTTC.

This clonotype was found many times. The rearrangement links TRBV7-7 to TRBJ2-2, with D unclear. V was cut by 2 bases and J by 0 bases, with 4 bases left in between. This CDR3 is built from 14 residues. CDR1 and CDR2 from the germline V gene are SSHAT and FNYEAQ (reference sequence). CDR3 region: CASSLMANTGELFF. CDR3 nucleotide sequence: TGTGCCAGCAGCTTAATGGCGAACACCGGGGAGCTGTTTTTT.

This clonotype was recorded many times. The chain recombines TRBV27 with TRBJ2-7, with TRBD2 matching 8 bases. The CDR3 loop spans 15 amino acids. Per the germline V gene, CDR1 is MNHEY and CDR2 is SMNVEV (reference sequence). With V trimmed by 4 bases and J by 0 bases, 5 bases remained unmatched. CDR3 residues: CASSYGGGSSYEQYF. CDR3 coding DNA: TGTGCCAGCAGTTATGGCGGGGGGAGCTCCTACGAGCAGTACTTC.

This clonotype was observed many times. J is TRBJ1-5 and V is TRBV30; 7 bases map to TRBD1. CDR3 length equals 17 residues. Germline V gene lookup returns CDR1 GTSNPN and CDR2 SVGIG (reference sequence). Unmatched junction bases numbered 10, after V lost 0 bases and J lost 2 bases. The CDR3 sequence: CAWSVFLGGQGNQPQHF. DNA for the CDR3: TGTGCCTGGAGTGTATTTTTGGGAGGACAGGGCAATCAGCCCCAGCATTTT.

This clonotype was recorded many times. The chain joins TRBV4-3 to TRBJ2-1; the match to TRBD2 covers 9 bases. V lost 0 bases, J lost 8 bases, and 5 bases stayed unmatched. Germline V gives CDR1 LGHNA, CDR2 YSLEER. The CDR3 contains 15 residues. CDR3 loop: CASSQEGGRVHEQFF. The CDR3 DNA reads TGCGCCAGCAGCCAAGAAGGCGGGAGGGTGCATGAGCAGTTCTTC.

This clonotype was recorded at least ten times. The chain employs TRBV6-5 and TRBJ2-2, with D possibly matching TRBD2 (5 bases). The CDR3 loop spans 17 amino acids. CDR1 MNHEY and CDR2 SVGAGI come from the germline V gene. Between the trimmed V and J ends, which lost 0 bases and 4 bases, there was a span of 15 bases. The CDR3 protein is CASSYSTVTTFTGELFF. The DNA of the CDR3 is TGTGCCAGCAGTTACTCGACTGTGACTACTTTCACCGGGGAGCTGTTTTTT.

The chain links TRBV25-1 to TRBJ2-2; 8 nucleotides match TRBD1. From germline, CDR1 is MGHDK and CDR2 SYGVNS. The length of the CDR3 is 15 residues. J was trimmed by 7 bases and V by 2 bases; bases with no gene match: 6. The CDR3 region is CASSEQGARVGELFF. The DNA for the CDR3 is TGTGCCAGCAGTGAACAGGGGGCGAGGGTCGGGGAGCTGTTTTTT.

This clonotype was found many times. The rearrangement uses TRBV15 and TRBJ1-4, with D possibly TRBD1 on 6 matching bases. Trimming stripped 8 bases from V and 3 bases from J, with 19 bases between. CDR1 is LNHNV, CDR2 YYDKDF, per germline (reference sequence). This CDR3 region has 16 residues. The CDR3 is CATGSRGLGSNEKLFF. CDR3 nucleotide sequence: TGTGCCACCGGCTCCAGGGGCCTTGGTTCTAATGAAAAACTGTTTTTT.

This clonotype has a handful of counts. A much larger clonotype is one base distant, so this may be a read error. This rearrangement joins TRBV10-3 to TRBJ2-1, with D unresolved. The germline CDR1 and CDR2 sequences are ENHRY and SYGVKD. Trimming shortened V by 8 bases and J by 10 bases, and 12 bases separated the two germline ends. This CDR3 comprises 11 residues. The CDR3 nucleotides are TGTGCCATCCGTGGATTAGAAGAGCAGTTCTTC. Residues: CAIRGLEEQFF.

This chain joins TRBV13 and TRBJ2-7; TRBD2 matches 16 bases. V dropped 4 bases and J dropped 1; count of bases not matched to a gene: 10. The CDR3 is made up of 19 amino acids. CDR1 is PRHDT, CDR2 FYEKMQ, per germline (reference sequence). In DNA form, the CDR3 reads TGTGCCAGCAGCTCGACGGGACTAGCGGGAGGGCTTGCATCCTACGAGCAGTACTTC. It codes for CASSSTGLAGGLASYEQYF. The full variable domain, its missing parts supplied by reference TRBV13 and TRBJ2-7, is AAGVIQSPRHLIKEKRETATLKCYPIPRHDTVYWYQQGPGQDPQFLISFYEKMQSDKGSIPDRFSAQQFSDYHSELNMSSLELGDSALYFCASSSTGLAGGLASYEQYFGPGTRLTVT.

The sample holds many counts of this clonotype. V and J are TRBV7-9 and TRBJ2-7, with TRBD1 matching over 7 bases. Germline assignment: CDR1 SEHNR and CDR2 FQNEAQ (reference sequence). J was trimmed by 4 bases and V by 5 bases; bases with no gene match: 5. The CDR3 extends over 13 amino acids. The CDR3 loop is CASSISGGYEQYF. CDR3 in DNA: TGTGCCAGCAGCATATCAGGGGGTTACGAGCAGTACTTC.

This clonotype appeared many times. CDR3 residues: CASSLDRGREKLFF. The CDR3 nucleotides read TGCGCCAGCAGCTTGGACAGGGGGCGGGAAAAACTGTTTTTT. The V call is TRBV5-1, the J call TRBJ1-4; TRBD1 matches at 9 bases. The junction had 2 bases not matched to a gene; V was cut back by 0 bases and J by 8 bases. The CDR3 has 14 amino acids. Looked up from germline, CDR1 is SGHRS and CDR2 is YFSETQ.

This clonotype showed up many times. The chain couples TRBV5-6 to TRBJ2-2; D unresolved. The V end lost 2 bases, the J end lost 3 bases, and 2 bases lay between the germline ends. The CDR3 consists of 12 residues. The germline V gene encodes CDR1 SGHDT and CDR2 YYEEEE. The CDR3 here is CASSFDTGELFF. In nucleotides, the CDR3 is TGTGCCAGCAGCTTTGACACCGGGGAGCTGTTTTTT.

The sample holds many counts of this clonotype. This chain uses TRBV7-2 with TRBJ2-3, with 16 positions matching TRBD2. The germline gives CDR1 SGHTA, CDR2 FQGNSA. V was clipped by 5 bases and J by 13 bases; unmatched bases: 6. CDR3 length: 14 residues. CDR3: CASSVPGLAGGEYF. CDR3 DNA sequence: TGTGCCAGCAGCGTCCCGGGACTAGCGGGAGGGGAGTATTTT.

The table lists this clonotype with many counts. The chain recombines TRBV12-3 or TRBV12-4 with TRBJ1-5; D not resolved. The CDR3 extends over 12 amino acids. V lost 5 bases to trimming and J lost 11 bases, with 13 bases between them. The CDR3 loop is CASSADSSAQHF. CDR3 in DNA: TGTGCCAGCAGTGCGGACTCGAGTGCCCAGCATTTT.

This clonotype was counted between two and nine times. DNA for the CDR3: TGCAGTGCAAGGCGGGGACAGGGCAGCACTGAAGCTTTCTTT. The encoded protein is CSARRGQGSTEAFF. The chain employs TRBV20-1 and TRBJ1-1; 9 bases are a match to TRBD1. Germline V gene data show CDR1 as DFQATT and CDR2 as SNEGSKA (reference sequence). With 6 bases clipped from V and 4 bases from J, the junction kept 9 bases outside the gene matches. CDR3 length: 14 amino acids.

This clonotype came up many times. The V gene is TRBV6-1, the J gene TRBJ2-1; 10 nucleotides match TRBD2. The junction had 4 bases not matched to a gene; V was cut back by 5 bases and J by 0 bases. The CDR3 is made up of 16 amino acids. Germline CDR1 MNHNS, CDR2 SASEGT. CDR3 protein: CASSRTSGRSYNEQFF. Written as DNA, the CDR3 is TGTGCCAGCAGTCGGACTAGCGGCCGCTCCTACAATGAGCAGTTCTTC.